The next 8 T cell receptor beta chains were all read from a single sample in a study of cytomegalovirus exposure and HLA in healthy donors. TCRdb keeps only in-frame clones here, not all; method: immunoSEQ multiplex PCR. The top ten clones hold 0.67% of a sample with about 100,000 clones, approximately 94% of them seen once. The sequenced material came from PBMCs. The receptor set was obtained from a young woman in good health and CMV-seronegative.

The V and J genes are TRBV5-5 and TRBJ1-6, with D perhaps TRBD1 (5 bases). CDR3 size: 18 residues. Germline V gives CDR1 SGHKS, CDR2 YYEKEE (reference sequence). V shed 4 bases and J shed 5 bases, with 22 bases lying between them. In DNA, the CDR3 is TGTGCCAGCAGCCTCGCGCCAGGGAATATCCGGCATAATTCACCCCTCCACTTT. Translated, it gives CASSLAPGNIRHNSPLHF.

The chain recombines TRBV11-2 with TRBJ1-3, with a tentative D call TRBD1 (5 bases). V was pared by 5 bases and J by 10 bases, with 21 bases between. The CDR3 runs to 15 residues. Germline CDR1 reads SGHAT; CDR2 reads FQNNGV. The CDR3 here is CASSRAGRPIRTIYF. The CDR3 DNA reads as TGTGCCAGCAGCAGAGCGGGACGCCCCATAAGGACCATATATTTT.

The V gene is TRBV4-3, the J gene TRBJ2-3, with a tentative D call TRBD1 (5 bases). The CDR3 covers 15 residues. Germline loops: CDR1 LGHNA, CDR2 YSLEER. V lost 1 base, J lost 2 bases, and 10 bases lay in between. The CDR3 loop is CASSQVAGSTDTQYF. The CDR3 DNA follows: TGCGCCAGCAGCCAAGTGGCAGGGTCCACAGATACGCAGTATTTT.

V gene TRBV19 combines with J gene TRBJ1-3, with 8 bases lining up with TRBD1. Trimming removed 3 bases from V and 0 bases from J; junction bases left unmatched: 7. CDR1 LNHDA and CDR2 SQIVND come from the germline V gene (reference sequence). The CDR3 loop spans 17 amino acids. The chain's CDR3 is CASSIADRGHSGNTIYF. As DNA, the CDR3 is TGTGCCAGTAGTATTGCCGACAGGGGCCACTCTGGAAACACCATATATTTT.

This rearrangement joins TRBV28 to TRBJ1-1; D is unclear. CDR1 is MDHEN, CDR2 SYDVKM, per germline. V shed 2 bases and J shed 5 bases, with 12 bases lying between them. The CDR3 has 14 residues. In DNA, the CDR3 is TGTGCCAGCAGTTTAATAGGAACGGGGACTGAAGCTTTCTTT. This encodes CASSLIGTGTEAFF.

The chain couples TRBV6-5 to TRBJ2-1, with 10 bases fitting TRBD1. The CDR3 runs to 15 residues. The J segment lost 7 bases and the V segment lost 6 bases, leaving 9 bases of the junction unmatched. Germline V gene lookup returns CDR1 MNHEY and CDR2 SVGAGI. This chain's CDR3 is CASRDPGTGVNEQFF. DNA of the CDR3: TGTGCCAGCAGAGATCCCGGGACAGGGGTTAATGAGCAGTTCTTC.

This rearrangement joins TRBV18 to TRBJ2-5, with D tentatively TRBD1 (6 bases). This CDR3 contains 16 residues. Trimming took 0 bases from V and 0 from J, leaving 11 bases between them. Germline V CDR1 and CDR2: KGHSH, LQKENI. CDR3: CASSPPGGQNQETQYF. The CDR3 DNA follows: TGTGCCAGCTCACCACCGGGCGGACAGAACCAAGAGACCCAGTACTTC.

CDR3 protein: CASSPAGFEQYF. CDR3 bases: TGTGCCAGCAGCCCCGCGGGATTTGAGCAGTACTTC. The chain couples TRBV7-2 to TRBJ2-7; possible D gene TRBD2, 6 bases. Germline CDR1 is SGHTA and CDR2 is FQGNSA. The V and J ends lost 5 bases and 7 bases respectively, with 12 bases between them. The CDR3 has 12 residues. Using reference TRBV7-2 and TRBJ2-7 for the parts outside the CDR3, the full variable domain is GAGVSQSPSNKVTEKGKDVELRCDPISGHTALYWYRQSLGQGLEFLIYFQGNSAPDKSGLPSDRFSAERTGGSVSTLTIQRTQQEDSAVYLCASSPAGFEQYFGPGTRLTVT.